The rows below give T cell receptor beta chains drawn from one sample of a study of blood T cell repertoires in COVID-19. Here immunoSEQ multiplex PCR was the method, and the copy in TCRdb shows in-frame clones only, minus some. The sample lists about 140,000 clones, approximately 88% occurring once. Sequenced sample: peripheral blood. The receptors were sampled from a woman between 50 and 59 years old with acute or convalescent COVID-19. Each CDR3 is given with its conserved first and last residue. The D gene is left open where the match is weak. Only part of the rows carry a size: once, few, many, or a class if the clone is expanded.

D	size	J	V	DNA	CDR3
.	few	TRBJ1-6	TRBV7-8	TGTGCCAGCAGCTCCCCTCGGGGGATTTATAATTCACCCCTCCACTTT	CASSSPRGIYNSPLHF
TRBD1	.	TRBJ2-1	TRBV5-5	TGTGCCAGCAGCGACGACAGGGGGCTCTTAAATGAGCAGTTCTTC	CASSDDRGLLNEQFF
.	.	TRBJ2-7	TRBV7-3	TGTGCCAGCAGCTTAAAAGGGGCGAGAGAGCAGTACTTC	CASSLKGAREQYF
.	.	TRBJ1-5	TRBV7-9	TGTGCCAGCAGCTTAGAAGCAGGGGTGGCTCAGCCCCAGCATTTT	CASSLEAGVAQPQHF
TRBD1	.	TRBJ1-1	TRBV24-1	TGTGCCACCAGTGATTTAAAGGAGCGGGACAGGGCCATGAACACTGAAGCTTTCTTT	CATSDLKERDRAMNTEAFF
.	.	TRBJ2-5	TRBV2	TGTGCCAGCAACGGTGAATCAGCGAGATCTGAGGAGACCCAGTACTTC	CASNGESARSEETQYF
.	.	TRBJ2-3	TRBV7-2	TGTGCCAGCAGCTTTAGTTTACCCACAGATACGCAGTATTTT	CASSFSLPTDTQYF
TRBD2	.	TRBJ2-3	TRBV5-1	TGCGCCAGCAGCTTGTCCGGGCGGGGGGCCGGAGATACGCAGTATTTT	CASSLSGRGAGDTQYF
.	once	TRBJ1-3	TRBV19	TGTGCCAGTAGTTTTGGACTGATCTCTGGAAACACCATATATTTT	CASSFGLISGNTIYF
.	.	TRBJ1-1	TRBV19	TGTGCCAGTATGCAGGGAGGTTCCACTGAAGCTTTCTTT	CASMQGGSTEAFF
TRBD2	.	TRBJ2-3	TRBV5-1	TGCGCCAGCAGCCCCACGGGACTAGCGGGAGCAGATACGCAGTATTTT	CASSPTGLAGADTQYF
.	.	TRBJ1-2	TRBV7-3	TGTGCCAGCAGCCCCCGGACAGCCAGCTATGGCTACACCTTC	CASSPRTASYGYTF
.	.	TRBJ2-1	TRBV7-3	TGTGCCAGCAGCCGCGGCTGGGTCTTTGAGCAGTTCTTC	CASSRGWVFEQFF
TRBD1	.	TRBJ1-4	TRBV5-1	TGCGCCAGCAGGTTTACAGGGGGGCGTAATGAAAAACTGTTTTTT	CASRFTGGRNEKLFF
TRBD1	.	TRBJ2-3	TRBV7-9	TGTGCCAGCAGCCTTAGGGACAGAGATACGCAGTATTTT	CASSLRDRDTQYF
.	.	TRBJ1-2	TRBV7-8	TGTGCCAGCAGCCTAAACAGGGTCCGGGACTATGGCTACACCTTC	CASSLNRVRDYGYTF
TRBD2	.	TRBJ2-7	TRBV18	TGTGCCAGCTCACCAGGAAGCGGGAGTTTCGACGAGCAGTACTTC	CASSPGSGSFDEQYF
.	.	TRBJ1-1	TRBV18	TGTGCCAGCTCACCAATTGTAGGGAGAGCTTTCTTT	CASSPIVGRAFF
.	.	TRBJ1-1	TRBV29-1	TGCAGCGTTGCAGGCAGACAGAACACTGAAGCTTTCTTT	CSVAGRQNTEAFF
.	.	TRBJ1-6	TRBV18	TGTGCCAGCTCCGAATCGAGATCAGGAAATTCACCCCTCCACTTT	CASSESRSGNSPLHF
.	.	TRBJ2-7	TRBV18	TGTGCCAGCTCACCATCCGCAGGACTCTCCTACGAGCAGTACTTC	CASSPSAGLSYEQYF
TRBD1	.	TRBJ1-6	TRBV9	TGTGCCAGTAGAGGGGACAGCCTTAATTCACCCCTCCACTTT	CASRGDSLNSPLHF
.	.	TRBJ1-1	TRBV9	TGTGCCAGCAGCGTAGGAGTAGAGACTGAAGCTTTCTTT	CASSVGVETEAFF
TRBD1	.	TRBJ1-1	TRBV25-1	TGTGCCAGCAGTGACTACGGACAGGACGAAGCTTTCTTT	CASSDYGQDEAFF
TRBD2	once	TRBJ2-1	TRBV7-9	TGTGCCAGCAGCTTTGGGACTAGCGGCGTAAATGAGCAGTTCTTC	CASSFGTSGVNEQFF
.	.	TRBJ2-5	TRBV7-9	TGTGCCAGCAGCCAGGGGCCTAGGGCCTGGCAGGAGACCCAGTACTTC	CASSQGPRAWQETQYF
.	.	TRBJ2-2	TRBV6-5	TGTGCCAGCAGTTTGAGGGCCAGCTTTATCCCCGGGGAGCTGTTTTTT	CASSLRASFIPGELFF
TRBD1	once	TRBJ2-3	TRBV28	TGTGCCAGCAGTCGGTCCGGGACAGGGAATCGCGATACGCAGTATTTT	CASSRSGTGNRDTQYF
TRBD1	.	TRBJ1-4	TRBV3-1/TRBV3-2	TGTGCCAGCAGCCATTCTGGACAGGCTGAAAAACTGTTTTTT	CASSHSGQAEKLFF
.	.	TRBJ2-2	TRBV5-1	TGCGCCAGCAGCTTACCGTGGGCAGGGCAACTCACCGGGGAGCTGTTTTTT	CASSLPWAGQLTGELFF
.	few	TRBJ1-4	TRBV19	TGTGCCAGTAGCCCGGACAGAAATAGTGAAAAACTGTTTTTT	CASSPDRNSEKLFF
.	.	TRBJ2-5	TRBV7-9	TGTGCCAGCAGCTTAGCCATCCAAGAGACCCAGTACTTC	CASSLAIQETQYF
TRBD1	.	TRBJ1-1	TRBV6-5	TGTGCCAGCTATATGAGGGGGCCGAACACTGAAGCTTTCTTT	CASYMRGPNTEAFF
.	.	TRBJ1-2	TRBV12-5	TGTGCTAGTGGTTTGGGACAGAACTATGGCTACACCTTC	CASGLGQNYGYTF
TRBD1	.	TRBJ1-4	TRBV2	TGTGCCAGCAGTTACAGGGGGCCAAGTGAAAAACTGTTTTTT	CASSYRGPSEKLFF
TRBD1	.	TRBJ1-1	TRBV10-3	TGTGCCATCAGTGAAGGGGACAGGGTAGCTTTCTTT	CAISEGDRVAFF
.	once	TRBJ2-1	TRBV9	TGTGCCAGCAGCGTCGTACCCCTGATTGGTAGCTCCTACAATGAGCAGTTCTTC	CASSVVPLIGSSYNEQFF
TRBD1	.	TRBJ2-7	TRBV6-5	TGTGCCAGCAGTACCGGGACAGGGACCGACGAGCAGTACTTC	CASSTGTGTDEQYF
.	.	TRBJ1-6	TRBV30	TGTGCCTGGAGTAGTCAGTCCGCGGAACCTCTCCACTTT	CAWSSQSAEPLHF
TRBD2	.	TRBJ2-3	TRBV6-4	TGTGCCAGCAGTGAGGCGGGAGCAGGAGTAGATACGCAGTATTTT	CASSEAGAGVDTQYF